A single TCR beta chain is shown here with its context. The junction departs from germline at one end; a sequencing error may be responsible. This specimen belongs to a study of prognosis after radiotherapy for stage I lung cancer. Study in general: All of the patients with non-small cell lung cancer, including several who had refused surgery, were considered to be medically inoperable.

Amplicons of TCR beta CDR3 were generated from genomic DNA by two-round multiplex PCR. Primers were specific to each TRBV and TRBJ gene in first-round PCR. A single record per CDR3 protein comes from TCRdb applying MiXCR to the multiplex PCR reads. Here the sample spans around 20,000 distinct CDR3 sequences, 45% to 70% being singletons. Germline V gene sequence: CDR1 SGHNT, CDR2 YENEEA. The CDR3 runs to 16 residues. V usage is TRBV11-3 and J usage is TRBJ2-1; possibly TRBD2 for D (6 bases). This sample comprised PBMCs, obtained before or after stereotactic body radiation therapy (not recorded which). The TCR was taken from a donor over 45 with non-small cell lung cancer. CDR3 sequence reads: CANSSRFGSYYNEQFF. CDR3 sequence (DNA): TGTGCCAACAGCTCCCGCTTCGGGAGCTACTACAATGAGCAGTTCTTC.